What follows describes a single TCR beta chain. Using RNA transcripts as the source, TCR beta CDR3 regions were amplified. A set of HTBI primers served as the primers for a first-round RT-PCR of the TCR CDR3. One entry per CDR3 protein results from TCRdb running MiXCR on the multiplex PCR reads. Seen here are under 450,000 distinct CDR3 sequences, 15% to 18% observed once, and the top ten hold 14%. These data are taken from a study of T cells in Graves' hyperthyroidism and ophthalmopathy. This CDR3 contains 15 residues. The germline gives CDR1 ENHRY, CDR2 SYGVKD. V lost 2 bases and J 0 bases, leaving 8 bases between the germline ends. Subjects aged 18 to 65 presented with newly diagnosed hyperthyroidism of less than 2 months' duration.

Sequences were obtained from blood. This rearrangement joins TRBV10-3 to TRBJ1-5; possibly TRBD1 for D (5 bases). The source of this sequence is a woman between 18 and 29 years old with Graves' hyperthyroidism. CDR3 DNA: TGTGCCATCAGTGAGGACAGATATAGCAATCAGCCCCAGCATTTT. Translation: CAISEDRYSNQPQHF.